A single sample is the source of the 3 T cell receptor beta chains below, sequenced in a study of cytomegalovirus exposure and HLA in healthy donors. In the PCR, 60 Vbeta and 13 Jbeta primers were used. The method was immunoSEQ multiplex PCR; TCRdb's version includes in-frame clones alone and lacks a portion of them. The sample holds approximately 140,000 clones. The sequenced sample consisted of PBMCs. The receptors here all came from a woman between 40 and 55 years old in good health and CMV-seronegative.

The V call is TRBV5-1, the J call TRBJ1-3, with TRBD1 matching 7 bases. Germline V gives CDR1 SGHRS, CDR2 YFSETQ. The CDR3 is made up of 16 amino acids. Losses at the gene ends were 0 bases for V and 1 base for J; bases not matched to a gene: 4. The CDR3 reads CASSLEGRGSGNTIYF. The CDR3 coding sequence is TGCGCCAGCAGCTTGGAGGGCAGGGGGTCTGGAAACACCATATATTTT. The variable domain in full, with the rest retrieved from reference TRBV5-1 and TRBJ1-3, is KAGVTQTPRYLIKTRGQQVTLSCSPISGHRSVSWYQQTPGQGLQFLFEYFSETQRNKGNFPGRFSGRQFSNSRSEMNVSTLELGDSALYLCASSLEGRGSGNTIYFGEGSWLTVV.

The chain employs TRBV7-9 and TRBJ2-7; 7 bases fit TRBD1. Trimming took 5 bases from V and 7 from J; bases not matched to a gene: 8. CDR1 and CDR2 from the germline V gene are SEHNR and FQNEAQ (reference sequence). The CDR3 runs 13 residues. The CDR3 sequence: CASSADRVSEQYV. DNA of the CDR3: TGTGCCAGCAGCGCAGACAGGGTTAGTGAGCAGTACGTC.

The chain is built from TRBV9 and TRBJ1-6; the match to TRBD1 covers 7 bases. The germline gives CDR1 SGDLS, CDR2 YYNGEE. CDR3 size: 18 residues. V dropped 2 bases and J dropped 8; count of bases not matched to a gene: 16. CDR3 sequence: CASSVENETGDPHSPLHF. CDR3 in DNA: TGTGCCAGCAGCGTCGAGAACGAAACAGGGGACCCACATTCACCCCTCCACTTT.